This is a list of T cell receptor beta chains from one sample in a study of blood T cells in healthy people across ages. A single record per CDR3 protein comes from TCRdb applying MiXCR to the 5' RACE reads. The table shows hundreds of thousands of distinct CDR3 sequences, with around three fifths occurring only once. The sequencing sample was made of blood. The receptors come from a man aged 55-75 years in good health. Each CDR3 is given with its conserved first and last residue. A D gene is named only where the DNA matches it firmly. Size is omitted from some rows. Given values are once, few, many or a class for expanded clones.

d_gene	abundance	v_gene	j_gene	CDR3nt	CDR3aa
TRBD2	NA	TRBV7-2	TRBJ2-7	TGTGCCAGCAGCTTCCAGGGGACTAGCGGCTACGAGCAGTACTTC	CASSFQGTSGYEQYF
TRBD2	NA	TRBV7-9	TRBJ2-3	TGTGCCAGCAGCTTAGCCGAAGGGACTAGCGGGGCCACAGATACGCAGTATTTT	CASSLAEGTSGATDTQYF
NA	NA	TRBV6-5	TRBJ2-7	TGTGCCAGCAGTTACTCGATTACCGGGACTGCCTCCTACGAGCGGTACTTC	CASSYSITGTASYERYF
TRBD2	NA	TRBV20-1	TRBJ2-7	TGCAGTGCTAGAGCCCACGGGGGGTCCTACGAGCAGTACTTC	CSARAHGGSYEQYF
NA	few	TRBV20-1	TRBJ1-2	TGCAGTGCTAGAATACCCACGGGACACCCGTTAGCTAACTATGGCTACACCTTC	CSARIPTGHPLANYGYTF
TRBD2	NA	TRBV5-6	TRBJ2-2	TGTGCCAGCAGCTTGGGATCTAGCGGAACACCTACCGGGGAGCTGTTTTTT	CASSLGSSGTPTGELFF
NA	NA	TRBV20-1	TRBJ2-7	TGCAGTGCTCCACTTGTTGATGGCTACGAGCAGTACTTC	CSAPLVDGYEQYF
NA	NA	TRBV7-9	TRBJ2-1	TGTGCCAGCAGGGTCCAAGCGACCCCATACAATGAGCAGTTCTTC	CASRVQATPYNEQFF
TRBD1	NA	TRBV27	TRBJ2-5	TGTGCCAGCAGCGCCCCGGGACAGGGGAACCCTCAAGAGACCCAGTACTTC	CASSAPGQGNPQETQYF
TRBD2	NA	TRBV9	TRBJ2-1	TGTGCCAGCACCCGATCGGGACTAGCGGGGAATGAGCAGTTCTTC	CASTRSGLAGNEQFF
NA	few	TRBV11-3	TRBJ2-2	TGTGCCAGCAGCTTAGATGGGAATACGCTTCTAAACACCGGGGAGCTGTTTTTT	CASSLDGNTLLNTGELFF
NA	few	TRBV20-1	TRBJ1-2	TGCAGTGCTAGACCCGGGTCCGTCCTCTATGGCTACACCTTC	CSARPGSVLYGYTF
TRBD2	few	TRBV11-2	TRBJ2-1	TGTGCCAGCAGCTTAGGTAGCGGGGGACTCTCCTACAATGAGCAGTTCTTC	CASSLGSGGLSYNEQFF
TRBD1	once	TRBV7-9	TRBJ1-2	TGTGCCAGCAGCCGTGGGACAGGGGAAAGAGGCTACACCTTC	CASSRGTGERGYTF
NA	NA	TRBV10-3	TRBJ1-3	TGTGCCATCAGACCCAGCGACTCTGGAAACACCATATATTTT	CAIRPSDSGNTIYF
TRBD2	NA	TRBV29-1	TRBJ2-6	TGCAGCGTTTCCAGCGGGGGCTCTGGGGCCAACGTCCTGACTTTC	CSVSSGGSGANVLTF
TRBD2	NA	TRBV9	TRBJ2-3	TGTGCCAGCAGCGCACCGGGACTAGCGGGGGGGCGAGATACGCAGTATTTT	CASSAPGLAGGRDTQYF
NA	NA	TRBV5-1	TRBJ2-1	TGCGCCAGCAGCCGGAACAGGGACACCTCCTACAATGAGCAGTTCTTC	CASSRNRDTSYNEQFF
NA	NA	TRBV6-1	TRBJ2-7	TGTGCCAGCACCAATCCGTTTCCCCCCGGGACAACCTACGAGCAGTACTTC	CASTNPFPPGTTYEQYF
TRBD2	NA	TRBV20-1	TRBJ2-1	TGCAGTGCTGGCCGACTAGCGGGGATCAATGAGCAGTTCTTC	CSAGRLAGINEQFF
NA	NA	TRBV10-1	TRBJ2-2	TGCGCCAGCAGTGAGTCGGCAGGGGCGAACACCGGGGAGCTGTTTTTT	CASSESAGANTGELFF
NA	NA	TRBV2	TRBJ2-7	TGTGCCTTGAGGGACGGCTCCTACGAGCAGTACTTC	CALRDGSYEQYF
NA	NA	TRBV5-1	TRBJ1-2	TGCGCCAGCAGCTTGGAGGTACCTAACTATGGCTACACCTTC	CASSLEVPNYGYTF
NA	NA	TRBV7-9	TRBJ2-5	TGTGCCAGCAGCTCCCCAGACGGGGGGCTAGAGACCCAGTACTTC	CASSSPDGGLETQYF
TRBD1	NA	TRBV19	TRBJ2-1	TGTGCCAGTAGTACCACAGGGGGTTCCTACAATGAGCAGTTCTTC	CASSTTGGSYNEQFF
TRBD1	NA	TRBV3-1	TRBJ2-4	TGTGCCAGCACCTCGGACAGGTTAAACATTCAGTACTTC	CASTSDRLNIQYF
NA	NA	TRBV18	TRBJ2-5	TGTGCCAGCTCACCACCAACCAGGCAAGAGACCCAGTACTTC	CASSPPTRQETQYF
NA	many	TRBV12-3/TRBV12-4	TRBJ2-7	TGTGCCAGCAGTTTACTGGACGAGCAGTACTTC	CASSLLDEQYF
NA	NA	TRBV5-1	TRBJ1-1	TGCGCCAGCAGCTTGGCACTGGGGGCCACTGGAGCTTTCTTT	CASSLALGATGAFF
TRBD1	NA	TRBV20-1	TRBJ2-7	TGCAGTGCGAGCACAGGGGGCCCCAGCTCCTACGAGCAGTACTTC	CSASTGGPSSYEQYF
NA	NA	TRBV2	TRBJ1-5	TGTGCCAGCCATCCCGTGGGCTTCAATCAGCCCCAGCATTTT	CASHPVGFNQPQHF
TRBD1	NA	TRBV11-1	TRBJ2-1	TGTGCCAGCAGCTTAGCTCCCGAGACAGGGCCGTTCTTC	CASSLAPETGPFF
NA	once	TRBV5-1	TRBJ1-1	TGCGCCAGCAGCTCCCAGGGGAACTTGAACACTGAAGCTTTCTTT	CASSSQGNLNTEAFF
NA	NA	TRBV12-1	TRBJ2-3	TGTGCCAGGCACCTCTGGCGGTCCTGCACAGATACGCAGTATTTT	CARHLWRSCTDTQYF
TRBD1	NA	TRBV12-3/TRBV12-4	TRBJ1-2	TGTGCCAGCAGTCTAGGGACAGGGCGTGGCTACACCTTC	CASSLGTGRGYTF
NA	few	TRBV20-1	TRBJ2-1	TGCAGTGCTCACCCGGGTCAAGGGGAGTTCTTC	CSAHPGQGEFF
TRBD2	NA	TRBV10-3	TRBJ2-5	TGTGCCGCCGCTAGCGGGGGGACCACAGAGACCCAGTACTTC	CAAASGGTTETQYF
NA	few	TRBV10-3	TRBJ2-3	TGTGCCATCAGATCTAGCGACACAGATACGCAGTATTTT	CAIRSSDTDTQYF
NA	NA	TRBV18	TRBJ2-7	TGTGCCAGCCACCCGGGACTGGTCCACAATGAGCAGTACTTC	CASHPGLVHNEQYF
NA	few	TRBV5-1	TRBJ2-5	TGTGCCAGCAGCCCCGGACAAAAGCAAGAGACCCAGTACTTC	CASSPGQKQETQYF
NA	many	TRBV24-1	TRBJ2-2	TGTGCCACCAGTGAGCAGGGGTATGACACCGGGGAGCTGTTTTTT	CATSEQGYDTGELFF
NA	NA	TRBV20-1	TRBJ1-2	TGCAGTGCTTTACCAGGAGGGACCTATGGCTACACCTTC	CSALPGGTYGYTF
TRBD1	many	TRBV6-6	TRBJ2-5	TGTGCCAGCAGTGGGGACAGCCAAGAGACCCAGTACTTC	CASSGDSQETQYF
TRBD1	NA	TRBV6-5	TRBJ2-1	TGTGCCAGCACCGGACAGGTCCCATCAAGGACCCAGTTCTTC	CASTGQVPSRTQFF
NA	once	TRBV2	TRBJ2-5	TGTGCCAGCAGGGCAACAGAACAAGAGACCCAGTACTTC	CASRATEQETQYF
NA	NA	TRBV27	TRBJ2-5	TGTGCCTCCTCGGGTTTTGGGTTGGAGACCCAGTACTTC	CASSGFGLETQYF
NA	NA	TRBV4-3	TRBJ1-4	TGCGCCAGCAGCCAAGTCGGGGATGAAAAACTGTTTTTT	CASSQVGDEKLFF
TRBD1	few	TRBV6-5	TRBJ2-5	TGTGCCAGCAGACAGGGGTGGGAGACCCAGTACTTC	CASRQGWETQYF
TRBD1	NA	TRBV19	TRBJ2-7	TGTGCCAGTAAAGAGAGGGACAGGGAATCCTACGAGCAGTACTTC	CASKERDRESYEQYF
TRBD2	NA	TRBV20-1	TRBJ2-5	TGCAGTGCACCTTCGGGACTAGCGGGGGGGCGGCAGTACTTC	CSAPSGLAGGRQYF
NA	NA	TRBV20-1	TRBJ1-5	TGCAGTGCTAGAGGTGTTTGGGGGGTCAATCAGCCCCAGCATTTT	CSARGVWGVNQPQHF
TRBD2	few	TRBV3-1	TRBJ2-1	TGTGCCAGCAGCCAAGGGACTAGCGGGGGCAATGAGCAGTTCTTC	CASSQGTSGGNEQFF
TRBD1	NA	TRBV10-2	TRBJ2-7	TGCGCCAGCAGTGGGACAGGCTCTCTTTACGAGCAGTACTTC	CASSGTGSLYEQYF
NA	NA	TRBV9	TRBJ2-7	TGTGCCAGCAGCCCCCGCCGGGAGCAAGACGAGCAGTACTTC	CASSPRREQDEQYF
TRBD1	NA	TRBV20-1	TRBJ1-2	TGCAGTGCTCCTGGACAGGGCGCCTATGGCTACACCTTC	CSAPGQGAYGYTF